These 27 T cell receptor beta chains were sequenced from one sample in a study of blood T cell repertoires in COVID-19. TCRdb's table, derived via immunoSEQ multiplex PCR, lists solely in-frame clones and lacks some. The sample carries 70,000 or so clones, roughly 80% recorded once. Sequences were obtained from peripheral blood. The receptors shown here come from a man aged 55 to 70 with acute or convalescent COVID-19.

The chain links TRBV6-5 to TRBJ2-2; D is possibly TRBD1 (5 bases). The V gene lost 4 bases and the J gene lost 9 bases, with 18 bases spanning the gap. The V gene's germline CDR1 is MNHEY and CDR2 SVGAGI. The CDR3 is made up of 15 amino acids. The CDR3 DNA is TGTGCCAGCAGTTCTCAACCGACAGTGCCCTGGGAGCTGTTTTTT. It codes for CASSSQPTVPWELFF.

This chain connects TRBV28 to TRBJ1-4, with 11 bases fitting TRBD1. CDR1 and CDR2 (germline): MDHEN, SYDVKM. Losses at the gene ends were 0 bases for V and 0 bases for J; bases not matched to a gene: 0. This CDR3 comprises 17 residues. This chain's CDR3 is CASSLWGQGATNEKLFF. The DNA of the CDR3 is TGTGCCAGCAGTTTATGGGGACAGGGGGCAACTAATGAAAAACTGTTTTTT.

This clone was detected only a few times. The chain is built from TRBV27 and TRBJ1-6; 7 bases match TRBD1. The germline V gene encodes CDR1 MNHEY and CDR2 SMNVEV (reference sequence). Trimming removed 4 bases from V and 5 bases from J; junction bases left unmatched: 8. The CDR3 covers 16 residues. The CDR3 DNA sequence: TGTGCCAGCAGTTACCAGACAGGGTCGGATAATTCACCCCTCCACTTT. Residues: CASSYQTGSDNSPLHF.

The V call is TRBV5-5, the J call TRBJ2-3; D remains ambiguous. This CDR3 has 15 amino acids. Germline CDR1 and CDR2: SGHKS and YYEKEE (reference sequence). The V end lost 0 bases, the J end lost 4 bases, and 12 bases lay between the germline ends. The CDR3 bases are TGTGCCAGCAGCTTGGACAGACCGAGTTCAGATACGCAGTATTTT. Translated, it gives CASSLDRPSSDTQYF.

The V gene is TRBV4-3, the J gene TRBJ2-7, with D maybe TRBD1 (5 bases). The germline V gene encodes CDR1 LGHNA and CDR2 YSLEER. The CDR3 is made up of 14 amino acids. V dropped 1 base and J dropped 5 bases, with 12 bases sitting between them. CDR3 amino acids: CASSQGGASDEQYF. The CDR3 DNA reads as TGCGCCAGCAGCCAAGGGGGCGCGTCGGACGAGCAGTACTTC.

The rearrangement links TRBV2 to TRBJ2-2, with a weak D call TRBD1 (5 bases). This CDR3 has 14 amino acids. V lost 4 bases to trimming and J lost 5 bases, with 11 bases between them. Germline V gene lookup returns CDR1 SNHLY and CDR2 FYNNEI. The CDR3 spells CASSGQGGTGELFF. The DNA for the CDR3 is TGTGCCAGCAGTGGTCAGGGTGGTACCGGGGAGCTGTTTTTT.

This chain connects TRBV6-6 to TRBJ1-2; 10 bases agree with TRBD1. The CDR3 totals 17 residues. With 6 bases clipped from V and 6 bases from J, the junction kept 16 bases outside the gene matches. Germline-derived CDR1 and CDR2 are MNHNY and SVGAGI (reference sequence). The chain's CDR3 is CASRRSTTGTGVNGYTF. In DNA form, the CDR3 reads TGTGCCAGCAGGCGATCAACAACCGGGACAGGGGTAAATGGCTACACCTTC.

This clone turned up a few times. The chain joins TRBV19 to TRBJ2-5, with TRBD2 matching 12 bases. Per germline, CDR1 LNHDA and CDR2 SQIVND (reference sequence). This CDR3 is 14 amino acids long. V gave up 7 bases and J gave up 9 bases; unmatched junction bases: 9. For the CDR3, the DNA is TGTGCCAGTAACCCACTAGCGGGGGGACCTCCCCAGTACTTC. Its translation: CASNPLAGGPPQYF.

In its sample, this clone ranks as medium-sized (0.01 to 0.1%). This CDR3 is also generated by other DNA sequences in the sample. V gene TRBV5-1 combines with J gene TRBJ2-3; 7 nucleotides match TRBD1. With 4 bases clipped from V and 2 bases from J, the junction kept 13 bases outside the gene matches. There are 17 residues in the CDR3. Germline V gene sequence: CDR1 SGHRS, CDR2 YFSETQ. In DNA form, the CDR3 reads TGCGCCAGCAGCCTCGGGCATAGAGACAGGGCCACAGATACGCAGTATTTT. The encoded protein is CASSLGHRDRATDTQYF.

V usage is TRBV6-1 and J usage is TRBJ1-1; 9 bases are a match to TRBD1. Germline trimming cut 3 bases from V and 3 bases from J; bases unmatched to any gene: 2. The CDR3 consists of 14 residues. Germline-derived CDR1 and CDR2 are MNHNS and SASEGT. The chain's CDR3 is CASSETGGDTEAFF. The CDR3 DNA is TGTGCCAGCAGTGAGACAGGGGGAGACACTGAAGCTTTCTTT.

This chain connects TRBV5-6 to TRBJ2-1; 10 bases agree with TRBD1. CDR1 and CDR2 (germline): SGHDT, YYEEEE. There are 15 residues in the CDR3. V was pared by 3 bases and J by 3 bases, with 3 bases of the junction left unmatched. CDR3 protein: CASSWGQGNYNEQFF. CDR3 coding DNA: TGTGCCAGCAGCTGGGGACAGGGGAACTACAATGAGCAGTTCTTC. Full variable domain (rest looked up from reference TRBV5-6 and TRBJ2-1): DAGVTQSPTHLIKTRGQQVTLRCSPKSGHDTVSWYQQALGQGPQFIFQYYEEEERQRGNFPDRFSGHQFPNYSSELNVNALLLGDSALYLCASSWGQGNYNEQFFGPGTRLTVL.

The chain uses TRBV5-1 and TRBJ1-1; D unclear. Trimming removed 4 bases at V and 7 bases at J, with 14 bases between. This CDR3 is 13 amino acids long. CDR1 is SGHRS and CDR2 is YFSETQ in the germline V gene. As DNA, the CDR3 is TGCGCCAGCAGCCCCCGGAGTGCTGTTGAAGCTTTCTTT. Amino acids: CASSPRSAVEAFF.

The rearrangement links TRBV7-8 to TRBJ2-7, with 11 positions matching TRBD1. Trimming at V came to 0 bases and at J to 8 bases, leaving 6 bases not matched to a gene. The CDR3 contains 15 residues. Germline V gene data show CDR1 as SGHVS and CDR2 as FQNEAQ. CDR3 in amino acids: CASSLAGTGGPQQYF. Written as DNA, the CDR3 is TGTGCCAGCAGCTTAGCCGGGACAGGGGGTCCCCAGCAGTACTTC.

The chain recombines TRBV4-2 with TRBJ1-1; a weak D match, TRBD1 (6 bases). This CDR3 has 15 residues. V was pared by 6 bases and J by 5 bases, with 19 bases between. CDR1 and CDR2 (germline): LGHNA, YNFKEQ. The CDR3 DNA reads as TGTGCCAGCAGTAGACTCGGGACAACGAAGACTGAAGCTTTCTTT. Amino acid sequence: CASSRLGTTKTEAFF.

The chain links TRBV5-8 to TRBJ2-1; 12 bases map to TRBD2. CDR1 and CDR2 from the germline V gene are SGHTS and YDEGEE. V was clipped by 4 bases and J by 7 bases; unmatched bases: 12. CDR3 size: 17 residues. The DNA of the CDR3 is TGTGCCAGCAGCCGAACCAGAACTAGCGGGGGGACGAATGAGCAGTTCTTC. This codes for CASSRTRTSGGTNEQFF. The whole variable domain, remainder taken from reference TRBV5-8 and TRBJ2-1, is EAGVTQSPTHLIKTRGQQATLRCSPISGHTSVYWYQQALGLGLQFLLWYDEGEERNRGNFPPRFSGRQFPNYSSELNVNALELEDSALYLCASSRTRTSGGTNEQFFGPGTRLTVL.

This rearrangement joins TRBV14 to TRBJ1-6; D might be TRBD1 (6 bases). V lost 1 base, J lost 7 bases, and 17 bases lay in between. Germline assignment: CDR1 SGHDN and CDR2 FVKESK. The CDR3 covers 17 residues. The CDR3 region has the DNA TGTGCCAGCAGCCAAGGACATTTTCAGGGGATCAATTCACCCCTCCACTTT. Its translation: CASSQGHFQGINSPLHF.

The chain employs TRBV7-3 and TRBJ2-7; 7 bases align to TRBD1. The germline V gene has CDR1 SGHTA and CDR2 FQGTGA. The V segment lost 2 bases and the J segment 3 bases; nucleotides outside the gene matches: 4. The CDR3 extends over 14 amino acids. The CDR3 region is CASSLSGDSYEQYF. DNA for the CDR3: TGTGCCAGCAGCTTATCAGGGGACAGCTACGAGCAGTACTTC.

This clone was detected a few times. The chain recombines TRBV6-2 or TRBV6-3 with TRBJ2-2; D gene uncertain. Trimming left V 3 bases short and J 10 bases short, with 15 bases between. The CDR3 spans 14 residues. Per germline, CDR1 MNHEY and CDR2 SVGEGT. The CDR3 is CASSYSSRFEELFF. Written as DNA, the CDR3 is TGTGCCAGCAGTTATAGTTCCCGGTTTGAGGAGCTGTTTTTT.

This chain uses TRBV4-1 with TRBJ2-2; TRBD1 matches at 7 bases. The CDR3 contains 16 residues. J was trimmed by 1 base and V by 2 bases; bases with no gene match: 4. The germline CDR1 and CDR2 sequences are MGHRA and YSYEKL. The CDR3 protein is CASSQKGQWNTGELFF. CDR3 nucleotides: TGCGCCAGCAGCCAAAAGGGACAGTGGAACACCGGGGAGCTGTTTTTT.

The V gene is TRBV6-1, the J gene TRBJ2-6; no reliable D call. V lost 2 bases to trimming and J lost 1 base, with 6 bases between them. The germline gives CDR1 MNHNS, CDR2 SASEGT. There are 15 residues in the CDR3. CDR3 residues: CASSESPSGANVLTF. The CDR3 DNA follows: TGTGCCAGCAGTGAAAGCCCATCTGGGGCCAACGTCCTGACTTTC.

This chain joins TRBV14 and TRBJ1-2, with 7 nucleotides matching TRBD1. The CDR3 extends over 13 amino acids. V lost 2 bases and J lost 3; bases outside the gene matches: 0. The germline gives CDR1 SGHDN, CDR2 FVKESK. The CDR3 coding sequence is TGTGCCAGCAGCCAACAGGGGGACTATGGCTACACCTTC. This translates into CASSQQGDYGYTF.

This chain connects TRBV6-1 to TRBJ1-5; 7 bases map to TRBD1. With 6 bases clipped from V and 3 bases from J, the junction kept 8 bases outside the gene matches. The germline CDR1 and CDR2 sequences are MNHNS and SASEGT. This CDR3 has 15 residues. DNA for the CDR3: TGTGCCAGCAGCAGAGATGACAGGGACAATCAGCCCCAGCATTTT. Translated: CASSRDDRDNQPQHF.

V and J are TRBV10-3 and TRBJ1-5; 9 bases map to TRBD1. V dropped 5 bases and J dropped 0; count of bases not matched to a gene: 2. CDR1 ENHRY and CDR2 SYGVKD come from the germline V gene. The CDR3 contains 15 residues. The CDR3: CAISTGGYSNQPQHF. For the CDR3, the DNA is TGTGCCATCAGTACAGGGGGCTATAGCAATCAGCCCCAGCATTTT.

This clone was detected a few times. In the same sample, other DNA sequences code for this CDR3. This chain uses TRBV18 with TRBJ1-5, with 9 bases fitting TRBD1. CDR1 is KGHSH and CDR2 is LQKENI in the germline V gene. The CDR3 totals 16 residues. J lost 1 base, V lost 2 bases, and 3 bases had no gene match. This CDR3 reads CASSPAGTGSNQPQHF. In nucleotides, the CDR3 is TGTGCCAGCTCACCAGCCGGGACAGGGAGCAATCAGCCCCAGCATTTT.

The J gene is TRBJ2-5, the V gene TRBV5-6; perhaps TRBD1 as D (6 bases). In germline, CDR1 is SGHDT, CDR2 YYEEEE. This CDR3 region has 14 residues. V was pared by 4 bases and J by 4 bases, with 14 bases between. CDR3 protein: CASSLSGTRETQYF. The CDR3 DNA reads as TGTGCCAGCAGCCTTTCCGGGACAAGAGAGACCCAGTACTTC.

CDR3 region: CASRRDRGYEQYF. CDR3 in DNA: TGTGCCAGCAGGAGGGACAGGGGGTACGAGCAGTACTTC. V and J are TRBV5-4 and TRBJ2-7; 11 bases align to TRBD1. Germline V lookup: CDR1 SGHNT, CDR2 YYREEE (reference sequence). The CDR3 is 13 amino acids. The V and J ends lost 5 bases and 4 bases, in that order; junction bases with no gene match: 2.

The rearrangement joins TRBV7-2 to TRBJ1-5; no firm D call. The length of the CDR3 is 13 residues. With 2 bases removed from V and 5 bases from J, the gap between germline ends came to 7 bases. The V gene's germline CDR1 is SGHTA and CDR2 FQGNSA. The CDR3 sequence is CASSLTSYQPQHF. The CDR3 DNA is TGTGCCAGCAGCTTAACATCCTATCAGCCCCAGCATTTT.